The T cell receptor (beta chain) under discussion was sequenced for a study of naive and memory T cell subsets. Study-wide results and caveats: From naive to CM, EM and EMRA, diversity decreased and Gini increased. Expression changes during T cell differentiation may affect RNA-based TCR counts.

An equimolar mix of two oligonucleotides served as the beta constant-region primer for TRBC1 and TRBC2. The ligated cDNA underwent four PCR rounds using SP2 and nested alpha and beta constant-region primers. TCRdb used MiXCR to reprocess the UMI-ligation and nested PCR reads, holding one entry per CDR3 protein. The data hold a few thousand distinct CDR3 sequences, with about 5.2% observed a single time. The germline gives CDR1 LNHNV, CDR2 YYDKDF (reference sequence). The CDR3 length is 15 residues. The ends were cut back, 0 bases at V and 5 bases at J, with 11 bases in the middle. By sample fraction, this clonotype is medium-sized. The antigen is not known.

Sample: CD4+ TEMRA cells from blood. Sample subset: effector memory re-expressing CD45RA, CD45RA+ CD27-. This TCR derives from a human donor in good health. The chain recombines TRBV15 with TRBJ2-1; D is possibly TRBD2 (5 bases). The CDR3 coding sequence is TGTGCCACCAGCAGAGAGGTGCTAGCTAACAATGAGCAGTTCTTC. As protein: CATSREVLANNEQFF. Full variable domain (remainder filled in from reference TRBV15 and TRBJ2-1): DAMVIQNPRYQVTQFGKPVTLSCSQTLNHNVMYWYQQKSSQAPKLLFHYYDKDFNNEADTPDNFQSRRPNTSFCFLDIRSPGLGDTAMYLCATSREVLANNEQFFGPGTRLTVL.